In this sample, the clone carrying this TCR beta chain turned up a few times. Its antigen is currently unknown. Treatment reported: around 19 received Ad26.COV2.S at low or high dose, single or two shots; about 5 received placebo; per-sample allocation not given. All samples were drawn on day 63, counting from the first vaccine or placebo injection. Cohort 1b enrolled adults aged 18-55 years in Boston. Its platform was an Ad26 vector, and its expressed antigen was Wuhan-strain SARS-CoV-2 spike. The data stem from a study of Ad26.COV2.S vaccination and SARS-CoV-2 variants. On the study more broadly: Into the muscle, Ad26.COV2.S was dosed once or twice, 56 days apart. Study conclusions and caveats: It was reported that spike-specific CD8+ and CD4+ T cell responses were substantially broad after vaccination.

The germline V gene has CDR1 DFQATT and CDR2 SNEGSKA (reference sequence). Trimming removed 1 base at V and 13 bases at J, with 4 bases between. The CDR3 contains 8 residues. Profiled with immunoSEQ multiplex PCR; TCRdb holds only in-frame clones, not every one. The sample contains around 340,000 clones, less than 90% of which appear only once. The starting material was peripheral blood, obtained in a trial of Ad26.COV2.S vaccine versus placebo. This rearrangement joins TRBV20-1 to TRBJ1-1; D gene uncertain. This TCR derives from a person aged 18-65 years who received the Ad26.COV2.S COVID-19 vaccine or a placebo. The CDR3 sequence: CSARGGFF. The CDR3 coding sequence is TGCAGTGCTAGAGGGGGTTTCTTT.